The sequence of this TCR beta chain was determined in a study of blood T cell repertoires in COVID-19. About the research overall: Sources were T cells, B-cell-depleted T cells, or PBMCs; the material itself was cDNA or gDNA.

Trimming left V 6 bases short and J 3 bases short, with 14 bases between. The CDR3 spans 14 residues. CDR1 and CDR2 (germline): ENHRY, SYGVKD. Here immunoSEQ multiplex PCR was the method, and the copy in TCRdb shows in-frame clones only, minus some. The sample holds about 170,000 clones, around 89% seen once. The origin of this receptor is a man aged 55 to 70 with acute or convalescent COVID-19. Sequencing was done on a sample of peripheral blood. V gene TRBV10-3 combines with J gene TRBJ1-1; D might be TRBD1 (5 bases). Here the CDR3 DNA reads TGTGCCATCAGCGTACGTTCGGGGGACACTGAAGCTTTCTTT. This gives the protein CAISVRSGDTEAFF.